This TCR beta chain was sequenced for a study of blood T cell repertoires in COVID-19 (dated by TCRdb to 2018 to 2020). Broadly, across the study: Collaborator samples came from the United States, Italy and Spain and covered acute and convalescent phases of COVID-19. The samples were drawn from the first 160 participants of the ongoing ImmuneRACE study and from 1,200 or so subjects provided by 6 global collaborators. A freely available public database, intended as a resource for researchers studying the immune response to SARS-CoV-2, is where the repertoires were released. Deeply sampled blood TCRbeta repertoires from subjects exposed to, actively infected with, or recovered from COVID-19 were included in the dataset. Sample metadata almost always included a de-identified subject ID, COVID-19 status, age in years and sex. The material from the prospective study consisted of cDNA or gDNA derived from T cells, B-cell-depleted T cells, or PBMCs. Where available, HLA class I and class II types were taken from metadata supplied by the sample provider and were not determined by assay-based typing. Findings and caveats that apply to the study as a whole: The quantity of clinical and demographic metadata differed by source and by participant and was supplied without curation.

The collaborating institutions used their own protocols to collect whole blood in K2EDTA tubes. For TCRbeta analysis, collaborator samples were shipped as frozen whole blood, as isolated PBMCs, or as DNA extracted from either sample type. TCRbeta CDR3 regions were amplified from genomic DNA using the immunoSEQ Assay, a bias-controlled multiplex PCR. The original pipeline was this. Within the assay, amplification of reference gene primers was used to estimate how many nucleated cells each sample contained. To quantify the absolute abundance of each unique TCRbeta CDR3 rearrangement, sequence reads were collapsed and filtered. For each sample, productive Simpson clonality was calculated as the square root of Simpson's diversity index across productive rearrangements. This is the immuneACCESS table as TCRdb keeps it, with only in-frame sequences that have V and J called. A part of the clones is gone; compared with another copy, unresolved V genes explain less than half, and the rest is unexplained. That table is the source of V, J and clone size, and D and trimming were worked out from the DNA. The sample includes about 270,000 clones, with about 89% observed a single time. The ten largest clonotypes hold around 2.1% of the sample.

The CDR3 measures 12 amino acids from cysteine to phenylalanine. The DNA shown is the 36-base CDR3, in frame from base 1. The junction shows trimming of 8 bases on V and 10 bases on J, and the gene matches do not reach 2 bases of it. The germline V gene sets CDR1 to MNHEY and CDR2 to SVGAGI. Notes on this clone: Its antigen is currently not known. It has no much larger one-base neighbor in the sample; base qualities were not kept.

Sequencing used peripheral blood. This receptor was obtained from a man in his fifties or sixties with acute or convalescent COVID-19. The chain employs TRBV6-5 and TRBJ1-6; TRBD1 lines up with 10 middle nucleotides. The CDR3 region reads CASLDRGSPLHF. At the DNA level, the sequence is TGTGCCAGCTTGGACAGGGGGTCACCCCTCCACTTT.